This entry is about one TCR beta chain. Its antigen is still unknown. These data come from a study of T-cell memory formation after mild COVID-19. The V end lost 3 bases, the J end lost 6 bases, and 20 bases lay between the germline ends. Germline loops: CDR1 KGHDR, CDR2 SFDVKD. The CDR3 is 17 residues long. With constant-segment primers, 5'RACE yielded cDNA libraries of TCR alpha and TCR beta that carried sample barcodes and UMIs. MiXCR, applied by TCRdb to the 5' RACE reads, yields one record per CDR3 protein. This table has some 600,000 distinct CDR3 sequences, approximately 15% appearing once. Study results and caveats: Pre-infection memory harbored some responding clones, suggesting cross-reactive memory joined. Day 15 to 85 contracting clones showed balanced CD4/CD8; later expanders leaned CD4+.

V usage is TRBV24-1 and J usage is TRBJ2-1; a possible D gene is TRBD1 (5 bases). Specimen: PBMCs or a T cell subset sorted from them (not recorded which). This TCR derives from an adult woman who had mild COVID-19 (a few samples of this study predate the infection). Cell type and time point are not known. CDR3 sequence: CATSDPGAASWSNEQFF. The CDR3, as DNA: TGTGCCACCAGTGATCCTGGGGCGGCTTCGTGGTCCAATGAGCAGTTCTTC.